Listed below are T cell receptor beta chains from one sample, sequenced in a study of blood T cell repertoires in COVID-19. TCRdb keeps only in-frame clones here, not all; method: immunoSEQ multiplex PCR. The sample has under 300,000 clones, about 88% seen once; the top ten hold 2% to 2.5%. The sample comprised peripheral blood. Receptor source: a woman aged 40 to 55 who had recovered from COVID-19. Both conserved end residues are part of each CDR3. D genes are given only for firm matches. Part of the rows lack a size; the others show once, few, many or a class for expanded clones.

V gene: TRBV7-2
J gene: TRBJ2-1
D gene: .
clone size: .
CDR3 DNA: TGTGCCAGCAGCTTAGAGGCAAGGGGGAATGAGCAGTTCTTC
CDR3 protein: CASSLEARGNEQFF

V gene: TRBV7-2
J gene: TRBJ2-1
D gene: TRBD2
clone size: few
CDR3 DNA: TGTGCCAGCAGCAAAGCTAGCGGCTCCTACAATGAGCAGTTCTTC
CDR3 protein: CASSKASGSYNEQFF

V gene: TRBV7-2
J gene: TRBJ2-1
D gene: TRBD1
clone size: few
CDR3 DNA: TGTGCCAGCAGCTTAGGGGACAGGGGCTCCTACAATGAGCAGTTCTTC
CDR3 protein: CASSLGDRGSYNEQFF

V gene: TRBV10-3
J gene: TRBJ2-2
D gene: TRBD1
clone size: once
CDR3 DNA: TGTGCCATCAGTGACCAAGACAGGGGTCGGACCGGGGAGCTGTTTTTT
CDR3 protein: CAISDQDRGRTGELFF

V gene: TRBV6-6
J gene: TRBJ1-5
D gene: .
clone size: .
CDR3 DNA: TGTGCCAGCAGCCCGGACTTGGATCAGCCCCAGCATTTT
CDR3 protein: CASSPDLDQPQHF

V gene: TRBV29-1
J gene: TRBJ2-7
D gene: .
clone size: few
CDR3 DNA: TGCAGCGTTTCCACCAGGGGAGCTACCTACGAGCAGTACTTC
CDR3 protein: CSVSTRGATYEQYF

V gene: TRBV19
J gene: TRBJ1-1
D gene: .
clone size: .
CDR3 DNA: TGTGCCAGTAGTCAGGGTTGGGCTGAAGCTTTCTTT
CDR3 protein: CASSQGWAEAFF

V gene: TRBV5-1
J gene: TRBJ2-7
D gene: TRBD1
clone size: .
CDR3 DNA: TGCGCCAGCAGCTTGGGAGACAGGGCCTACGAGCAGTACTTC
CDR3 protein: CASSLGDRAYEQYF

V gene: TRBV5-4
J gene: TRBJ1-2
D gene: .
clone size: .
CDR3 DNA: TGTGCCAGCAGCTCCGCCTGGAGGACTAACTATGGCTACACCTTC
CDR3 protein: CASSSAWRTNYGYTF

V gene: TRBV15
J gene: TRBJ2-5
D gene: .
clone size: .
CDR3 DNA: TGTGCCACCAAAGGACAGCAAGAGACCCAGTACTTC
CDR3 protein: CATKGQQETQYF

V gene: TRBV4-3
J gene: TRBJ2-2
D gene: TRBD2
clone size: .
CDR3 DNA: TGCGCCAGCAGCCAGCAGCTAGCGGGGGCCGGCAGGTACGGGGAGCTGTTTTTT
CDR3 protein: CASSQQLAGAGRYGELFF

V gene: TRBV4-3
J gene: TRBJ2-5
D gene: .
clone size: .
CDR3 DNA: TGCGCCAGCAGCCAAGATCCAACAGGGCTGGAGACCCAGTACTTC
CDR3 protein: CASSQDPTGLETQYF

V gene: TRBV27
J gene: TRBJ2-7
D gene: .
clone size: .
CDR3 DNA: TGTGCCAGCAGTTTGGCGGGGCAGGGCGACTCCTACGAGCAGTACTTC
CDR3 protein: CASSLAGQGDSYEQYF

V gene: TRBV5-4
J gene: TRBJ2-7
D gene: .
clone size: .
CDR3 DNA: TGTGCCAGCAGCTTGGCGACATTTGGGTCCGAGCAGTACTTC
CDR3 protein: CASSLATFGSEQYF

V gene: TRBV5-4
J gene: TRBJ2-2
D gene: .
clone size: .
CDR3 DNA: TGTGCCAGCAGCTTTCCAGGCGTTCGCGGGGAGCTGTTTTTT
CDR3 protein: CASSFPGVRGELFF

V gene: TRBV30
J gene: TRBJ2-1
D gene: .
clone size: .
CDR3 DNA: TGTGCCTGGAGTCCCGGTCATTCCAATGAGCAGTTCTTC
CDR3 protein: CAWSPGHSNEQFF

V gene: TRBV16
J gene: TRBJ1-5
D gene: .
clone size: .
CDR3 DNA: TGTGCCAGCAGCCAATCGGGCCGCGATCAGCCCCAGCATTTT
CDR3 protein: CASSQSGRDQPQHF

V gene: TRBV25-1
J gene: TRBJ1-5
D gene: .
clone size: few
CDR3 DNA: TGTGCCAGCAGTGAATTTTTGGAGAATCAGCCCCAGCATTTT
CDR3 protein: CASSEFLENQPQHF

V gene: TRBV6-5
J gene: TRBJ2-3
D gene: TRBD2
clone size: .
CDR3 DNA: TGTGCCAGCAGTTACGGTGGCGGGGGGGCGGCAGATACGCAGTATTTT
CDR3 protein: CASSYGGGGAADTQYF

V gene: TRBV11-2
J gene: TRBJ2-5
D gene: TRBD1
clone size: .
CDR3 DNA: TGTGCCAGCAGCCGATTCAGTACAGGGGACGAGACCCAGTACTTC
CDR3 protein: CASSRFSTGDETQYF

V gene: TRBV5-1
J gene: TRBJ2-2
D gene: TRBD2
clone size: .
CDR3 DNA: TGCGCCAGTCGCAGAGCGGGGGGGCTGTACACCGGGGAGCTGTTTTTT
CDR3 protein: CASRRAGGLYTGELFF

V gene: TRBV5-1
J gene: TRBJ2-7
D gene: .
clone size: .
CDR3 DNA: TGCGCCAGCAGCTTGGAATCTCCCTACGAGCAGTACTTC
CDR3 protein: CASSLESPYEQYF

V gene: TRBV11-3
J gene: TRBJ2-7
D gene: .
clone size: .
CDR3 DNA: TGTGCCAGCAGCTTAGTTCTCGGCGGGTTGAGCTCCTACGAGCAGTACTTC
CDR3 protein: CASSLVLGGLSSYEQYF

V gene: TRBV7-2
J gene: TRBJ2-5
D gene: TRBD2
clone size: .
CDR3 DNA: TGTGCCAGCAGCTGGGGACTAGCCGGCGCAGAGACCCAGTACTTC
CDR3 protein: CASSWGLAGAETQYF

V gene: TRBV5-1
J gene: TRBJ2-6
D gene: .
clone size: once
CDR3 DNA: TGCGCCAGCAGCTTAGCATCTGGGGCCAACGTCCTGACTTTC
CDR3 protein: CASSLASGANVLTF

V gene: TRBV5-1
J gene: TRBJ1-6
D gene: .
clone size: .
CDR3 DNA: TGCGCCAGCAGCGCTGTGGCAGGGCAAAATTCACCCCTCCACTTT
CDR3 protein: CASSAVAGQNSPLHF

V gene: TRBV7-9
J gene: TRBJ1-5
D gene: .
clone size: .
CDR3 DNA: TGTGCCAGCAGCTTATACGGTAGCAATCAGCCCCAGCATTTT
CDR3 protein: CASSLYGSNQPQHF

V gene: TRBV19
J gene: TRBJ2-2
D gene: TRBD1
clone size: .
CDR3 DNA: TGTGCCAGTAGCTGGACAGGCGACACCGGGGAGCTGTTTTTT
CDR3 protein: CASSWTGDTGELFF

V gene: TRBV3-1/TRBV3-2
J gene: TRBJ1-2
D gene: .
clone size: few
CDR3 DNA: TGTGCCAGCAGCCAAGCGCACATCAGTTATGGCTACACCTTC
CDR3 protein: CASSQAHISYGYTF

V gene: TRBV7-2
J gene: TRBJ1-5
D gene: .
clone size: .
CDR3 DNA: TGTGCCAGCAGCTTAGGACAGGGCAATCAGCCCCAGCATTTT
CDR3 protein: CASSLGQGNQPQHF

V gene: TRBV5-5
J gene: TRBJ1-2
D gene: .
clone size: .
CDR3 DNA: TGTGCCAGCAGCGCGGACAGAGGCGACTATGGCTACACCTTC
CDR3 protein: CASSADRGDYGYTF

V gene: TRBV4-2
J gene: TRBJ2-7
D gene: TRBD2
clone size: .
CDR3 DNA: TGTGCCAGCAGCCAACCGAGCGGGACCGCCTACGAGCAGTACTTC
CDR3 protein: CASSQPSGTAYEQYF

V gene: TRBV7-9
J gene: TRBJ1-3
D gene: TRBD1
clone size: once
CDR3 DNA: TGTGCCAGCAGTTACGGGACAGGGCGATCTGGAAACACCATATATTTT
CDR3 protein: CASSYGTGRSGNTIYF

V gene: TRBV9
J gene: TRBJ2-7
D gene: TRBD1
clone size: .
CDR3 DNA: TGTGCCAGCAGCGATGGGACAGGTCCGAGCGAGCAGTACTTC
CDR3 protein: CASSDGTGPSEQYF

V gene: TRBV5-1
J gene: TRBJ2-7
D gene: TRBD1
clone size: .
CDR3 DNA: TGCGCCAGTTGGGACAGGAATTCCTACGAGCAGTACTTC
CDR3 protein: CASWDRNSYEQYF

V gene: TRBV28
J gene: TRBJ1-2
D gene: TRBD1
clone size: .
CDR3 DNA: TGTGCCAGCAGGGTACAGGGGGCGAGTAGTCATGGCTACACCTTC
CDR3 protein: CASRVQGASSHGYTF

V gene: TRBV29-1
J gene: TRBJ2-1
D gene: .
clone size: .
CDR3 DNA: TGCAGCGTTCCCTATGGGAGGAGGGCCTACAATGAGCAGTTCTTC
CDR3 protein: CSVPYGRRAYNEQFF

V gene: TRBV19
J gene: TRBJ1-3
D gene: .
clone size: .
CDR3 DNA: TGTGCCAGTGGGGTAGGGGTCTCGTCTGGAAACACCATATATTTT
CDR3 protein: CASGVGVSSGNTIYF

V gene: TRBV7-3
J gene: TRBJ1-2
D gene: TRBD1
clone size: .
CDR3 DNA: TGTGCCAGCAGCCCCGGGACAGGGTCTAACTATGGCTACACCTTC
CDR3 protein: CASSPGTGSNYGYTF

V gene: TRBV24-1
J gene: TRBJ1-2
D gene: .
clone size: .
CDR3 DNA: TGTGCCACCAGTGATTTCGGCAGGACAATTGATGGCTACACCTTC
CDR3 protein: CATSDFGRTIDGYTF

V gene: TRBV19
J gene: TRBJ1-2
D gene: .
clone size: .
CDR3 DNA: TGTGCCAGTAGTATAGTCCCAGGATCTAACTATGGCTACACCTTC
CDR3 protein: CASSIVPGSNYGYTF

V gene: TRBV4-1
J gene: TRBJ2-7
D gene: TRBD1
clone size: .
CDR3 DNA: TGCGCCAGCAGCGGGCGCAGGGGGCGGCTCGAGCAGTACTTC
CDR3 protein: CASSGRRGRLEQYF

V gene: TRBV2
J gene: TRBJ1-4
D gene: TRBD1
clone size: .
CDR3 DNA: TGTGCCAGCAGTGCGGACAGGCCAACTAATGAAAAACTGTTTTTT
CDR3 protein: CASSADRPTNEKLFF

V gene: TRBV9
J gene: TRBJ2-5
D gene: .
clone size: .
CDR3 DNA: TGTGCCAGCAGCCCACATAGGGGCGGAGAGGAGACCCAGTACTTC
CDR3 protein: CASSPHRGGEETQYF

V gene: TRBV9
J gene: TRBJ1-6
D gene: TRBD1
clone size: .
CDR3 DNA: TGTGCCAGCAGCACGGGACAGGAGAGGTCACCCCTCCACTTT
CDR3 protein: CASSTGQERSPLHF

V gene: TRBV6-4
J gene: TRBJ2-3
D gene: .
clone size: .
CDR3 DNA: TGTGCCAGCAGTCAGGGCCCAGGAGATACGCAGTATTTT
CDR3 protein: CASSQGPGDTQYF

V gene: TRBV7-3
J gene: TRBJ2-1
D gene: TRBD2
clone size: .
CDR3 DNA: TGTGCCAGCAGCTTAGGCGGGGGATCCTACAATGAGCAGTTCTTC
CDR3 protein: CASSLGGGSYNEQFF

V gene: TRBV23-1
J gene: TRBJ2-7
D gene: TRBD1
clone size: .
CDR3 DNA: TGCGCCAGCAGTCAATCGCACCCACAGGGGGCGCAGGACGAGCAGTACTTC
CDR3 protein: CASSQSHPQGAQDEQYF

V gene: TRBV29-1
J gene: TRBJ2-7
D gene: TRBD1
clone size: .
CDR3 DNA: TGCAGCGTTTCCGCGGCAGGGGGCCCCGAGCAGTACTTC
CDR3 protein: CSVSAAGGPEQYF

V gene: TRBV4-2
J gene: TRBJ2-7
D gene: .
clone size: .
CDR3 DNA: TGTGCCAGCAGCCAAGAAGTAACTGGCTACGAGCAGTACTTC
CDR3 protein: CASSQEVTGYEQYF

V gene: TRBV29-1
J gene: TRBJ1-2
D gene: TRBD1
clone size: .
CDR3 DNA: TGCAGCGTTGCACGACAGGGGAACAGGGATGGCTACACCTTC
CDR3 protein: CSVARQGNRDGYTF